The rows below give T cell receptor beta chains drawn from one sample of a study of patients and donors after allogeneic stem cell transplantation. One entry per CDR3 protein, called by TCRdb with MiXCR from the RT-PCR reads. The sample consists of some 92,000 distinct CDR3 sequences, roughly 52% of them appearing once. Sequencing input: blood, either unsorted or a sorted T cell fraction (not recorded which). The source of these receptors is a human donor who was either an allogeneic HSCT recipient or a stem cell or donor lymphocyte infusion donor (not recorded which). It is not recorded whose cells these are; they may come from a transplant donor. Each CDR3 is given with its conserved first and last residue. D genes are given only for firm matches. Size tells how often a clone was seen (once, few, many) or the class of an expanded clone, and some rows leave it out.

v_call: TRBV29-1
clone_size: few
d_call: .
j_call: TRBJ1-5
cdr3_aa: CSALTGRNQPQHF
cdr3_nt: TGCAGCGCCTTGACAGGTCGCAATCAGCCCCAGCATTTT

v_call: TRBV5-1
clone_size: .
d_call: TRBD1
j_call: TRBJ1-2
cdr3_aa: CASSLDRSAYGYTF
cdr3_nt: TGCGCCAGCAGTCTGGACAGGAGTGCCTATGGCTACACCTTC

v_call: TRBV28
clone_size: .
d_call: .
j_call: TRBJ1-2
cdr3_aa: CASRSYGYTF
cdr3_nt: TGTGCCAGCAGATCTTATGGCTACACCTTC

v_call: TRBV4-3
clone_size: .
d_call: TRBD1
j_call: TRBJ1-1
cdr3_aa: CASSQGRQGSEAFF
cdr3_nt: TGCGCCAGCAGCCAGGGAAGACAGGGCTCTGAAGCTTTCTTT

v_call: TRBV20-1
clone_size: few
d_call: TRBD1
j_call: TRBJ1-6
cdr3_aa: CSALMSRDRGSSYNSPLHF
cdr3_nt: TGCAGTGCTTTAATGTCCCGGGACAGGGGAAGCTCCTATAATTCACCCCTCCACTTT

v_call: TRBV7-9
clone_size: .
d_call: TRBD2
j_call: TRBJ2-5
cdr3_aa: CASSLAGRQETQYF
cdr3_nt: TGTGCCAGCAGCTTAGCCGGGAGGCAAGAGACCCAGTACTTC

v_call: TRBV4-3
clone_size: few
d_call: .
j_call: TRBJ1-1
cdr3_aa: CASSQEGRLGAFF
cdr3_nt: TGCGCCAGCAGCCAAGAGGGTAGGCTTGGAGCTTTCTTT

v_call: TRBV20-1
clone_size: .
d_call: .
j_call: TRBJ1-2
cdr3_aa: CSARGGGYTF
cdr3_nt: TGCAGTGCTAGAGGAGGAGGCTACACCTTC

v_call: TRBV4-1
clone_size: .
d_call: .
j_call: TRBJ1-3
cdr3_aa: CASSQASGIGNTIYF
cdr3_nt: TGCGCCAGCAGCCAAGCGTCAGGGATTGGAAACACCATATATTTT

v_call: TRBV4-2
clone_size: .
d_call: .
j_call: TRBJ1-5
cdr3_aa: CASSQDGASHQPQHF
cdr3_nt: TGTGCCAGCAGCCAAGATGGCGCTAGTCATCAGCCCCAGCATTTT

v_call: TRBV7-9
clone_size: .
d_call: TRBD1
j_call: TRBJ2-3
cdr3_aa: CASSHTPTGSTDTQYF
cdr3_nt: TGTGCCAGCAGCCACACCCCGACAGGGAGCACAGATACGCAGTATTTT

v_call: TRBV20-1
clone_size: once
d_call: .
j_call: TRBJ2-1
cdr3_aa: CSARDIRGKTNEQFF
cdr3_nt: TGCAGTGCTAGAGATATAAGGGGTAAAACTAATGAGCAGTTCTTC

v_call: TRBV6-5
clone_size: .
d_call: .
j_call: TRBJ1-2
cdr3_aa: CASSYRTRVSRDKLTGYGYTF
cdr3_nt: TGTGCCAGCAGTTACCGCACACGCGTCTCCCGGGACAAATTAACGGGGTATGGCTACACCTTC

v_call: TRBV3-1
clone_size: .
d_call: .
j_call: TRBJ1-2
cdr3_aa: CASSQDGFGYGYTF
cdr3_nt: TGTGCCAGCAGCCAAGATGGGTTTGGCTATGGCTACACCTTC

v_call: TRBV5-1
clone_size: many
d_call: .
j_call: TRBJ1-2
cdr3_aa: CASSLDGYGYTF
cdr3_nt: TGCGCCAGCAGCTTGGACGGCTATGGCTACACCTTC

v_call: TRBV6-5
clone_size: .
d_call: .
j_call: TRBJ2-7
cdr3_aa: CASSSPPGHPRWEQYF
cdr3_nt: TGTGCCAGCAGTAGTCCCCCGGGACACCCTCGGTGGGAGCAGTACTTC

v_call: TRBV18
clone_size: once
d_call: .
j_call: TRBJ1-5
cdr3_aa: CASSPLDGYKSNQPQHF
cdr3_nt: TGTGCCAGCTCACCACTGGACGGATATAAAAGCAATCAGCCCCAGCATTTT

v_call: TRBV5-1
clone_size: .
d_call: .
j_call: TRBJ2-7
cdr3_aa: CASSLELPVHEQYF
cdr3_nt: TGCGCCAGCAGCTTGGAACTCCCAGTGCACGAGCAGTACTTC

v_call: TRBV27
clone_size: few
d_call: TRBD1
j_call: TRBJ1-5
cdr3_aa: CASSPWTGANQPQHF
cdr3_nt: TGTGCCAGCAGTCCTTGGACAGGGGCAAATCAGCCCCAGCATTTT

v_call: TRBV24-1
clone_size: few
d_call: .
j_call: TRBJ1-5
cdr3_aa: CATSDAPQGPYQPQHF
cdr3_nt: TGTGCCACCAGTGACGCTCCTCAGGGGCCCTATCAGCCCCAGCATTTT

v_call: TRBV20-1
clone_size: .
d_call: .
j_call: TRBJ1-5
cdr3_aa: CSARVVGGPSNQPQHF
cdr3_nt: TGCAGTGCTAGAGTAGTTGGGGGGCCGAGCAATCAGCCCCAGCATTTT

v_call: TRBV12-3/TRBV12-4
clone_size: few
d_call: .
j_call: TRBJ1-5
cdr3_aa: CASTGDPKGQPQHF
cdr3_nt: TGTGCCAGCACCGGGGACCCCAAGGGCCAGCCCCAGCATTTT

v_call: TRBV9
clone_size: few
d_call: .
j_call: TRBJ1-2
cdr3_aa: CASSVTGTVLRDNYGYTF
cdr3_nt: TGTGCCAGCAGCGTAACCGGGACTGTACTCCGCGATAACTATGGCTACACCTTC

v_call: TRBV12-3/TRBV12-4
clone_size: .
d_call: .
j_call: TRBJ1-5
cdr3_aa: CASSLQTGANQPQHF
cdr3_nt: TGTGCCAGCAGTTTACAAACCGGGGCTAATCAGCCCCAGCATTTT

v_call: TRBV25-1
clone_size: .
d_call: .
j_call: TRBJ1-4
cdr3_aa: CASSVAVTNEKLFF
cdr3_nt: TGTGCCAGCAGTGTTGCAGTAACTAATGAAAAACTGTTTTTT

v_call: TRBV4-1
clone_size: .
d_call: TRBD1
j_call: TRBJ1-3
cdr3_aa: CASSQDEGASSGNTIYF
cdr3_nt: TGCGCCAGCAGCCAAGATGAGGGGGCGAGCTCTGGAAACACCATATATTTT

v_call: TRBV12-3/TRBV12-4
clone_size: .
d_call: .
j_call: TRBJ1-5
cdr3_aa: CASSQHPANQPQHF
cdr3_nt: TGTGCCAGCAGCCAACATCCTGCTAATCAGCCCCAGCATTTT

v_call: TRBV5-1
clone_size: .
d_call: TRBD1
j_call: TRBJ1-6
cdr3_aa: CASSTGTGDRSPLHF
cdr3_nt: TGCGCCAGCAGCACCGGGACAGGGGACCGATCACCCCTCCACTTT

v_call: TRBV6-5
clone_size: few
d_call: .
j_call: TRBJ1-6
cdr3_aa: CASSYSIGGNSPLHF
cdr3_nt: TGTGCCAGCAGTTACTCGATAGGTGGTAATTCACCCCTCCACTTT

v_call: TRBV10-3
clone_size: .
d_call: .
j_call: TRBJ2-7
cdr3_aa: CAISESIGADEQYF
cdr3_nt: TGTGCCATCAGTGAGTCGATAGGGGCGGACGAGCAGTACTTC

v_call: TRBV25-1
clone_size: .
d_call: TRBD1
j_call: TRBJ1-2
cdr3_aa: CASSEPPSQGRDGYTF
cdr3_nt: TGTGCCAGCAGTGAACCCCCCTCACAGGGGCGGGATGGCTACACCTTC

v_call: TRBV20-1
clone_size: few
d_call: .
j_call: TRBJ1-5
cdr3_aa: CSAWGQPQHF
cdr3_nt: TGCAGTGCTTGGGGGCAGCCCCAGCATTTT

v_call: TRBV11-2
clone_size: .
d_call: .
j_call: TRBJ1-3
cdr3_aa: CASSLYTLSGNTIYF
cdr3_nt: TGTGCCAGCAGCTTGTACACACTCTCTGGAAACACCATATATTTT

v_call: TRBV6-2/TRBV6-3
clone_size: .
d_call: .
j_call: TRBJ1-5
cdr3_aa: CASSFQDSVSNQPQHF
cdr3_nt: TGTGCCAGCAGTTTCCAGGACAGCGTAAGCAATCAGCCCCAGCATTTT

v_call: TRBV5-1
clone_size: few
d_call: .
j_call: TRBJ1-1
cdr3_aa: CASSFYSTQNVNTEAFF
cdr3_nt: TGCGCCAGCAGCTTCTATTCGACACAGAACGTGAACACTGAAGCTTTCTTT

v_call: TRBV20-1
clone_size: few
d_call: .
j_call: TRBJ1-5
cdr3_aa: CSALADGRNQPQHF
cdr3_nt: TGCAGTGCTTTAGCGGACGGTCGCAATCAGCCCCAGCATTTT

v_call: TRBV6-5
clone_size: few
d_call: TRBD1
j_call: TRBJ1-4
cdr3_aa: CASSSGTGREKLFF
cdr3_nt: TGTGCCAGCAGTTCCGGGACAGGGCGTGAAAAACTGTTTTTT